The 19 T cell receptor beta chains listed next were all sequenced from one sample in a study of blood T cell repertoires in COVID-19. Using immunoSEQ multiplex PCR, the repertoire was profiled, and TCRdb retains in-frame clones only, with some absent. The table lists approximately 300,000 clones, under 90% of them singletons. What was sequenced was PBMCs or T cells enriched from blood (not recorded which). The receptors originated from a woman under 30 who had recovered from COVID-19.

The chain is built from TRBV6-4 and TRBJ1-2; maybe TRBD1 (6 bases). CDR1 is MRHNA, CDR2 SNTAGT, per germline. V was shortened by 0 bases and J by 6 bases, with 14 bases between the two germline ends. There are 15 residues in the CDR3. The CDR3 region has the DNA TGTGCCAGCAGTGACTCGAGACAGGAGGTGGATGGCTACACCTTC. Amino acids: CASSDSRQEVDGYTF.

This clone was observed once. The chain employs TRBV4-1 and TRBJ2-3; weak D call: TRBD1 (6 bases). Germline V gives CDR1 MGHRA, CDR2 YSYEKL. This CDR3 has 13 amino acids. Trimming shortened V by 4 bases and J by 5 bases, and 10 bases separated the two germline ends. This CDR3 is CASSRVGGDTQYF. CDR3 in DNA: TGCGCCAGCAGCCGGGTAGGGGGAGATACGCAGTATTTT.

This clone occurred once. The gene calls are TRBV3-1 (or the pseudogene TRBV3-2) and TRBJ1-1; tentative D call: TRBD1 (5 bases). With 4 bases removed from V and 3 bases from J, the gap between germline ends came to 12 bases. The CDR3 length is 14 residues. Germline CDR1 LGHDT, CDR2 YNNKEL (reference sequence). CDR3 protein: CASSRPGGDTEAFF. The CDR3 DNA sequence: TGTGCCAGCAGCCGCCCCGGGGGGGACACTGAAGCTTTCTTT.

J is TRBJ1-1 and V is TRBV13; a possible D gene is TRBD1 (6 bases). With 1 base removed from V and 4 bases from J, the gap between germline ends came to 16 bases. There are 16 residues in the CDR3. The germline CDR1 and CDR2 sequences are PRHDT and FYEKMQ (reference sequence). The CDR3 reads CASSLVGRGAITEAFF. DNA of the CDR3: TGTGCCAGCAGCTTAGTAGGGCGGGGGGCTATCACTGAAGCTTTCTTT.

This chain uses TRBV5-4 with TRBJ2-3; maybe TRBD1 (6 bases). Germline CDR1 reads SGHNT; CDR2 reads YYREEE (reference sequence). This CDR3 region has 14 residues. V gave up 3 bases and J gave up 5 bases, with 13 bases separating them. CDR3 coding DNA: TGTGCCAGCAGCTCGCAGGGGTCGGGAGATACGCAGTATTTT. It codes for CASSSQGSGDTQYF.

V gene TRBV4-1 combines with J gene TRBJ2-7; 10 bases are a match to TRBD2. The CDR3 loop spans 16 amino acids. V lost 1 base to trimming and J lost 3 bases; unmatched junction nucleotides: 6. Germline-derived CDR1 and CDR2 are MGHRA and YSYEKL. The CDR3 region has the DNA TGCGCCAGCAGCCAAGTTTATCCTAGCGGGGGCTACGAGCAGTACTTC. This codes for CASSQVYPSGGYEQYF.

The chain employs TRBV29-1 and TRBJ2-2; 7 nucleotides match TRBD2. The V and J ends lost 3 bases and 6 bases, in that order; junction bases with no gene match: 7. Germline V gene lookup returns CDR1 SQVTM and CDR2 ANQGSEA. This CDR3 region has 14 residues. The CDR3 protein is CSVESRGRAGELFF. The CDR3, as DNA: TGCAGCGTTGAGTCGCGGGGGAGGGCCGGGGAGCTGTTTTTT.

In its sample, this clone was seen once. The V call is TRBV27, the J call TRBJ1-5; D might be TRBD1 (6 bases). The CDR3 consists of 16 residues. The germline gives CDR1 MNHEY, CDR2 SMNVEV (reference sequence). The V gene lost 5 bases and the J gene lost 4 bases, with 18 bases spanning the gap. The CDR3 sequence is CASSPPPGQRNQPQHF. CDR3 bases: TGTGCCAGCAGTCCCCCCCCCGGACAGCGAAATCAGCCCCAGCATTTT.

V and J are TRBV28 and TRBJ1-4; the match to TRBD1 covers 8 bases. Germline CDR1 and CDR2: MDHEN and SYDVKM. This CDR3 spans 17 amino acids. The V gene end was trimmed by 1 base and the J gene end by 7 bases; junction bases not matched to a gene: 11. CDR3 nucleotide sequence: TGTGCCAGCAGTTTATCGCCCCAGGCAGGGGGCATTGAAAAACTGTTTTTT. Amino acids: CASSLSPQAGGIEKLFF.

The chain recombines TRBV18 with TRBJ1-1; tentatively, D is TRBD1 (5 bases). V lost 3 bases, J lost 4 bases, and 18 bases lay in between. There are 16 residues in the CDR3. CDR1 and CDR2 from the germline V gene are KGHSH and LQKENI. This CDR3 is CASSPVQGLLGTEAFF. The CDR3 region has the DNA TGTGCCAGCTCACCGGTGCAGGGCCTATTGGGCACTGAAGCTTTCTTT.

A word on this clone: A much larger clonotype is one base distant, so this may be a read error. The V gene is TRBV5-6, the J gene TRBJ2-3; 11 bases are shared with TRBD2. With 4 bases clipped from V and 0 bases from J, the junction kept 1 base outside the gene matches. Germline V CDR1 and CDR2: SGHDT, YYEEEE. The CDR3 spans 15 residues. The CDR3 region has the DNA TGTGCCAGCAGCCGGACTAGCGGGAGCACAGATACGCAGTATTTT. Protein sequence: CASSRTSGSTDTQYF.

This chain links TRBV7-2 with TRBJ2-7; 11 bases align to TRBD2. V lost 5 bases to trimming and J lost 3 bases; unmatched junction nucleotides: 6. The CDR3 runs to 15 residues. CDR1 and CDR2 (germline): SGHTA, FQGNSA. The CDR3 reads CASSGSSGGYYEQYF. The CDR3 bases are TGTGCCAGCAGCGGGTCTAGCGGGGGGTACTACGAGCAGTACTTC.

This clone was seen once. The chain carries TRBV4-2 and TRBJ2-1, with a tentative D call TRBD2 (6 bases). Per the germline V gene, CDR1 is LGHNA and CDR2 is YNFKEQ. Trimming took off 3 bases at V and 3 bases at J, with 18 bases between the two ends. The CDR3 is 17 amino acids. The CDR3 DNA sequence: TGTGCCAGCAGCCACGCCGGGAGTTCCTATGACTACAATGAGCAGTTCTTC. It translates to CASSHAGSSYDYNEQFF.

The chain joins TRBV2 to TRBJ1-3; D remains unclear. This CDR3 has 15 amino acids. Trimming pared 4 bases from V and 4 bases from J, leaving 14 bases between. The V gene's germline CDR1 is SNHLY and CDR2 FYNNEI. The CDR3 loop reads CASSVGSGSGNTIYF. The CDR3 nucleotides are TGTGCCAGCAGTGTTGGTTCGGGGTCCGGAAACACCATATATTTT.

This chain uses TRBV6-5 with TRBJ1-1; 8 positions match TRBD1. With V trimmed by 4 bases and J by 1 base, 2 bases remained unmatched. Germline CDR1 reads MNHEY; CDR2 reads SVGAGI. The CDR3 runs to 14 residues. In DNA form, the CDR3 reads TGTGCCAGCAGTTCGACAGGGGAGAACACTGAAGCTTTCTTT. It specifies CASSSTGENTEAFF.

This rearrangement joins TRBV3-1 (or the pseudogene TRBV3-2) to TRBJ2-3; the match to TRBD1 covers 10 bases. The CDR3 has 15 amino acids. CDR1 and CDR2 from the germline V gene are LGHDT and YNNKEL (reference sequence). V shed 4 bases and J 1 base; nucleotides not matched to a gene: 2. In DNA form, the CDR3 reads TGTGCCAGCAGCCGCGGGACAGGGGGCACAGATACGCAGTATTTT. Translation: CASSRGTGGTDTQYF.

The chain joins TRBV6-5 to TRBJ1-3; unclear D gene. V lost 8 bases, J lost 2 bases, and 13 bases lay in between. This CDR3 contains 14 residues. CDR1 MNHEY and CDR2 SVGAGI come from the germline V gene. CDR3 bases: TGTGCCAGCTGGAGCCTCGGAGCTGGAAACACCATATATTTT. Translated: CASWSLGAGNTIYF.

In its sample, this clone was seen many times. CDR3 bases: TGTGCCATCCGGGAAGGACGTAACTATGGCTACACCTTC. Residues: CAIREGRNYGYTF. The chain couples TRBV10-3 to TRBJ1-2; D remains ambiguous. Between the trimmed V and J ends, which lost 8 bases and 1 base, there was a span of 11 bases. The CDR3 extends over 13 amino acids. In germline, CDR1 is ENHRY, CDR2 SYGVKD.

The chain is built from TRBV28 and TRBJ1-2; 7 bases align to TRBD1. Per germline, CDR1 MDHEN and CDR2 SYDVKM. The CDR3 covers 14 residues. V shed 8 bases, J shed 6 bases, and the junction held 12 bases outside the gene matches. The CDR3 DNA reads TGTGCCAGCGCGACCCCCCAACAGGGGAATGGCTACACCTTC. This codes for CASATPQQGNGYTF.